A selection of T cell receptor beta chains follows, all from one sample in a study of T-cell memory formation after mild COVID-19. Using its own MiXCR run on the 5' RACE reads, TCRdb lists one record per CDR3 protein. This table holds about 140,000 distinct CDR3 sequences, about 14% found once. The sequenced sample was PBMCs or a T cell subset sorted from them (not recorded which). These receptors all come from an adult woman who had mild COVID-19 (a few samples of this study predate the infection). Cell type and time point are not known. Each CDR3 is given with its conserved first and last residue. A D gene is named only where the DNA matches it firmly. Clone size is shown for a subset of rows, as once, few, many or a class of expanded clone.

few	TRBD2	TRBV12-3/TRBV12-4	TRBJ2-1	TGTGCCAGCAGTTCTGGAACACTAGCGGATGAGCAGTTCTTC	CASSSGTLADEQFF
many	.	TRBV25-1	TRBJ2-7	TGTGCCAGCAGTGACTCCCTTCCCTACGAGCAGTACTTC	CASSDSLPYEQYF
.	.	TRBV11-2	TRBJ2-7	TGTGCCAGCAGCACTGGGGGTTACGAGCAGTACTTC	CASSTGGYEQYF
.	TRBD2	TRBV20-1	TRBJ2-3	TGCAGTGCTACTAACTTCCGGGGGGGCGATACGCAGTATTTT	CSATNFRGGDTQYF
.	.	TRBV7-9	TRBJ2-7	TGTGCCAGCAGCTCCTACGTGGGGCCAAACTACTACGAGCAGTACTTC	CASSSYVGPNYYEQYF
many	TRBD2	TRBV2	TRBJ2-7	TGTGCCAGCAGGGGACTAGCGGGACGCTACGAGCAGTACTTC	CASRGLAGRYEQYF
few	.	TRBV28	TRBJ2-7	TGTGCCAGCAGTTTTGGGGGGTACTCCTACGAGCAGTACTTC	CASSFGGYSYEQYF
few	.	TRBV15	TRBJ2-5	TGTGCCACCAGCAGAGATCGGACCGCCGTCGGGCAAGAGACCCAGTACTTC	CATSRDRTAVGQETQYF
few	.	TRBV13	TRBJ2-7	TGTGCCAGCAATGAAGGGTCGAACGAGCAGTACTTC	CASNEGSNEQYF
few	TRBD2	TRBV12-3/TRBV12-4	TRBJ2-2	TGTGCCAGCAGTCTTACAAGCGGGAGTGTGAAGCTGTTTTTT	CASSLTSGSVKLFF
.	TRBD1	TRBV20-1	TRBJ2-3	TGCAGTGCTAGAGTGGGGACAGCTAGCACAGATACGCAGTATTTT	CSARVGTASTDTQYF
few	TRBD1	TRBV6-5	TRBJ2-2	TGTGCCAGCATTCCCACCGGGACAGGCAACGCCGGGGAGCTGTTTTTT	CASIPTGTGNAGELFF
.	.	TRBV5-1	TRBJ2-7	TGCGCCAGCAGCCTCACTGAGAAAAGCTCCTACGAGCAGTACTTC	CASSLTEKSSYEQYF
many	.	TRBV5-6	TRBJ2-2	TGTGCCAGCAGCTTCAGGGGAAACACCGGGGAGCTGTTTTTT	CASSFRGNTGELFF
.	.	TRBV7-2	TRBJ2-5	TGTGCCAGCAGCCCAGGTGGGCGGAAGACCCAGTACTTC	CASSPGGRKTQYF
.	.	TRBV18	TRBJ2-3	TGTGCCAGCACCCCCGGGACTCACACAGATACGCAGTATTTT	CASTPGTHTDTQYF
few	.	TRBV9	TRBJ2-1	TGTGCCAGCAGCAAAGCTAATGAGCAGTTCTTC	CASSKANEQFF